The entry that follows covers one TCR beta chain sequence. The data are from a study of T cells in Graves' hyperthyroidism and ophthalmopathy. The CDR3 has 12 amino acids. Germline-derived CDR1 and CDR2 are LGHNT and FRNRAP. The V end lost 7 bases, the J end lost 8 bases, and 11 bases lay between the germline ends. Researchers took RNA transcripts and amplified the TCR beta CDR3 regions from them. Primed by the HTBI set, a first-round RT-PCR was run on the TCR CDR3. TCRdb re-derived calls from the multiplex PCR reads in MiXCR, one entry per CDR3 protein. The repertoire has about 560,000 distinct CDR3 sequences, about a sixth of them found once; the top ten carry about 20%.

The source is a woman between 18 and 29 years old with Graves' hyperthyroidism. The chain joins TRBV12-5 to TRBJ1-4; maybe TRBD1 (6 bases). The material sequenced was blood. The CDR3 sequence: CASAGGGEKLFF. The CDR3 bases are TGTGCTAGTGCTGGGGGCGGAGAAAAACTGTTTTTT.